Included here is one TCR beta chain sequence, with context. Single viable CD3+CD4+CD8-CD45RO+ cells were sorted as the memory CD4+ T cells. The data are from a study of memory CD4+ T cells and cytomegalovirus serostatus. Germline CDR1 reads SGHNT; CDR2 reads YYREEE (reference sequence). After removal of 4 bases from V and 4 bases from J, the junction contained 6 bases not matched to a gene. The length of the CDR3 is 14 residues. The method was immunoSEQ multiplex PCR; TCRdb's version includes in-frame clones alone and lacks a portion of them. The data show about 57,000 clones, with approximately 80% seen just once and approximately 0.82% held by the top ten.

This chain links TRBV5-4 with TRBJ2-5; 8 bases are a match to TRBD1. The sequencing input was memory CD4+ T cells from blood. This clonotype originated in an adult in good health and CMV-seronegative. CDR3 nucleotide sequence: TGTGCCAGCAGCACCAGGGGGCAGGGAGAGACCCAGTACTTC. This codes for CASSTRGQGETQYF.